This entry is about one T cell receptor (beta chain). Antigen: not known. The CDR3 ends on some other residue instead of the conserved phenylalanine or tryptophan, so this is likely a read error. V was shortened by 7 bases and J by 0 bases, with 6 bases between the two germline ends. Germline CDR1 is ENHRY and CDR2 is SYGVKD. CDR3 length: 13 residues. The data derive from a study of T-cell reconstitution after alpha-beta-depleted transplantation in children. Findings and limits, study-wide: At day 60, the high TCRbeta diversity found in some patients originated from recipient T cells and thymic progenitors that had survived. Diversity and T-cell counts at one year after transplant derived mostly from new T cells.

It was with unique molecular identifiers that the TCRbeta library was prepared. Using its own MiXCR run on the PCR reads, TCRdb lists one record per CDR3 protein. The sample holds under 850,000 distinct CDR3 sequences, 13% seen once. The origin of this receptor is a girl aged 2 to 9 with congenital amegakaryocytic thrombocytopenia, due to receive a stem cell transplant. The V and J genes are TRBV10-3 and TRBJ2-2; D not certain. The sample was PBMCs, taken before TCRalphabeta/CD19-depleted stem cell transplant. CDR3 DNA: TGTGCCATCAAACTCTCGAACACCGGGGAGCTGTTTTGT. The encoded protein is CAIKLSNTGELFC.